This TCR beta chain was captured by sequencing in a study of post-analysis software for immune sequencing data (dated by TCRdb to the mid-2010s). As for the study more broadly: Disease courses on record covered relapsing-remitting, secondary progressive and progressive-relapsing multiple sclerosis, though some patients had no subtype annotation. A subset of samples was prepared in parallel using single-end sample barcoding, then pooled and co-amplified after Illumina adapter ligation. The patient repertoires were set against about 12 previously published healthy control repertoires from donors whose ages ranged from about 6 to 26 years. What the authors observed across the whole study: The multiple sclerosis patient group was slightly younger than the control group. Multiple sclerosis patients had significantly lower normalized Chao1 diversity than controls, a result that suggests substantial peripheral T-cell clonal expansion. Roughly 5 TRBV segments, including TRBV5-6, TRBV5-1 and TRBV20-1, were significantly more frequent in patients than controls. Direct clustering with F measure showed strong co-clustering of samples prepared in the same batch, prompting a batch-effect correction.

The library came from PCR. Sequenced on an Illumina HiSeq 2500. Unique molecular identifiers were incorporated into TCR beta cDNA libraries to reduce PCR and sequencing biases. Roughly 500,000 cDNA molecules were obtained for every 1 to 10 million input T cells, so each molecule roughly corresponded to one T cell. The patient libraries were prepared and sequenced using the same protocol as the earlier healthy control dataset. Samples belonging to the same batch were prepared together, multiplexed and sequenced on a shared HiSeq lane. For the original study's pipeline: MIGEC handled the raw barcoded reads, throwing out single-read molecular identifier groups before consensus assembly and CDR3 extraction. Clonotype tables were post-analysed with VDJtools, and diversity was normalized by down-sampling all datasets to the smallest sample size. In repertoire overlap clustering, CDR3 amino acid sequences, but not nucleotide sequences, were matched to correct batch-related cross-sample contamination. Using fastp at Q25 and MiXCR, TCRdb reprocessed the public reads and kept productive beta chains. Every distinct CDR3 protein forms one entry, paired with its most common genes and DNA. Clone size and V and J calls follow TCRdb, not the original study. The sample has about 680,000 distinct CDR3 sequences on record, 59% of them singletons. The ten largest clonotypes hold about 11% of the sample.

To demonstrate the VDJtools post-analysis software, TCR beta repertoires were profiled from the peripheral blood of about 13 young patients with multiple sclerosis. Multiple sclerosis patients were children and adolescents aged roughly 6 to 17 years. Reading the germline V gene gives CDR1 LGHNA and CDR2 YSLEER. From V the trimming removes 0 bases and from J it removes 7 bases, while the gene matches leave 9 bases of the junction unaccounted for. Spanning cysteine to phenylalanine, the CDR3 consists of 17 amino acids. Only the CDR3 region is kept as DNA, spanning 51 bases read in frame from base 1. As concerns this clonotype: No cognate antigen has been identified for it. Within one base of it there is no much larger clone, and no base qualities were kept.

Material: blood. The TCR originated in a girl aged 2-15 years with multiple sclerosis. The chain was built from TRBV4-3 and TRBJ2-2; TRBD1 matches 9 bases in the middle. The DNA is TGCGCCAGCAGCCAAGAAACAGGGGGCGCTTACGTCGGGGAGCTGTTTTTT. The resulting protein is CASSQETGGAYVGELFF.